This section outlines one T cell receptor (beta chain) sequence together with its context. Its target is not known. Trimming removed 2 bases at V and 7 bases at J, with 18 bases between. CDR3 length equals 16 residues. The germline V gene encodes CDR1 MNHNY and CDR2 SVGAGI (reference sequence). The data are from a study of somatic mutations in cytotoxic T cells in rheumatoid arthritis. Study at large: Patient blood (just over 29 ml EDTA) was taken immediately after diagnosis and before treatment. Flow cytometry sorted some V beta antibody-stained T-cell populations to nearly 100% purity, V beta1+ cells among them being sequenced for TCRB. Study-level results: A finding that went unadjusted for multiple comparisons was the slight underrepresentation of TRBV07 in rheumatoid arthritis patients.

Original processing methods: Matches to published virus-specific TCRB sequences were rare among patient CD8+ clones larger than 1%. This table comes from immunoSEQ multiplex PCR, and its TCRdb copy is limited to in-frame clones, with some not included. That table gives V, J and clone size, and the DNA gave D and trimming. The data hold 12,000 to 15,000 clones, with around nine tenths observed a single time. The chain links TRBV6-6 to TRBJ2-1; possible D gene TRBD1, 5 bases. Sequencing was performed on CD4+ T cells sorted from blood. The origin of this receptor is a man in his 70s with rheumatoid arthritis. CDR3 residues: CASSYPSITQGNEQFF. The CDR3, as DNA: TGTGCCAGCAGTTACCCTTCGATTACGCAGGGAAATGAGCAGTTCTTC.